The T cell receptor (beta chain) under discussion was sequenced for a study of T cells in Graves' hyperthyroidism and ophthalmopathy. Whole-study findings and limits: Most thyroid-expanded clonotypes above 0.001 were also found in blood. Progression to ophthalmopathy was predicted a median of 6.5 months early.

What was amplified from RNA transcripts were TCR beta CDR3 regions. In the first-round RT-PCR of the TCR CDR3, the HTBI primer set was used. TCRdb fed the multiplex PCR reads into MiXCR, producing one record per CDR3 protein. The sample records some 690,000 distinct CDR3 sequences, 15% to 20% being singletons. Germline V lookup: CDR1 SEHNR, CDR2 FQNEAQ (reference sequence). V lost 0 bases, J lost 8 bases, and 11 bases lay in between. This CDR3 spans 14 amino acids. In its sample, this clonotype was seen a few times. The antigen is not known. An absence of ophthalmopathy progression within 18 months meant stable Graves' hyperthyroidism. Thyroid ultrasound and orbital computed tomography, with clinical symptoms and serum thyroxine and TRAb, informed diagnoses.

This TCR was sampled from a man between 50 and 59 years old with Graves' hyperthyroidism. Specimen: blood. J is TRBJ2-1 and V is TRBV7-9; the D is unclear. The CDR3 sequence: CASSLAALPHEQFF. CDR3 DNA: TGTGCCAGCAGCTTAGCCGCTCTTCCCCATGAGCAGTTCTTC. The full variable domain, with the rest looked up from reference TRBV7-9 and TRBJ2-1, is DTGVSQNPRHKITKRGQNVTFRCDPISEHNRLYWYRQTLGQGPEFLTYFQNEAQLEKSRLLSDRFSAERPKGSFSTLEIQRTEQGDSAMYLCASSLAALPHEQFFGPGTRLTVL.